Detailed here is one T cell receptor (beta chain). These data are taken from a study of blood T cell repertoires in COVID-19. Study-wide background: The United States, Italy and Spain were the sources of the acute and convalescent COVID-19 samples.

Sequencing used immunoSEQ multiplex PCR; TCRdb keeps in-frame clones, though not all of them. The table records under 300,000 clones, approximately 85% of them present only once. Germline assignment: CDR1 SGHRS and CDR2 YFSETQ. This CDR3 is 16 amino acids long. V shed 1 base, J shed 3 bases, and the junction held 4 bases outside the gene matches. The TCR comes from a woman in her fifties or sixties with active or convalescent COVID-19. The sample comprised peripheral blood. The chain joins TRBV5-1 to TRBJ2-1, with 10 bases fitting TRBD2. Here the CDR3 DNA reads TGCGCCAGCAGCTTGTCCGGGACTAGCGTCTACAATGAGCAGTTCTTC. Amino acids: CASSLSGTSVYNEQFF.